Listed below are T cell receptor beta chains from one sample, sequenced in a study of T-cell memory formation after mild COVID-19. TCRdb analysed the 5' RACE reads with MiXCR anew, one entry per CDR3 protein. The sample holds roughly 110,000 distinct CDR3 sequences; about a sixth are singletons and the top ten take approximately 28%. The sequencing sample was made of PBMCs or a T cell subset sorted from them (not recorded which). All receptors come from an adult woman who had mild COVID-19 (a few samples of this study predate the infection). Cell type and time point are not known. Each CDR3 is given with its conserved first and last residue. A D gene is named only where the DNA matches it firmly. The size of a clone is reported for some rows only, either as once, few or many, or as a class for expanded clones.

TRBV29-1	TRBJ1-2	TRBD1	few	TGCAGCGCACCGGGACAGGGACACCGCGGCTACACCTTC	CSAPGQGHRGYTF
TRBV6-6	TRBJ2-7	-	-	TGTGCCAGCGGGCCCCGAGGGCTCGAGCAGTACTTC	CASGPRGLEQYF
TRBV3-1	TRBJ2-1	-	few	TGTGCCAGCAGCCAAATTATTAGCGGAGGAGGGCCGCCCAATGAGCAGTTCTTC	CASSQIISGGGPPNEQFF
TRBV29-1	TRBJ2-5	-	-	TGCAGCGTTGGTGAATGGGCCCCTGGGGGGGAGACCCAGTACTTC	CSVGEWAPGGETQYF
TRBV4-3	TRBJ1-5	TRBD1	many	TGCGCCAGCAGCCAAGATTATGCAGGGGGCGCGAGTCAGCCCCAGCATTTT	CASSQDYAGGASQPQHF
TRBV7-9	TRBJ2-2	TRBD2	-	TGTGCCAGCAGCTCCGGACTAGCCGGGGAGCTGTTTTTT	CASSSGLAGELFF
TRBV4-3	TRBJ2-5	TRBD2	few	TGCGCCAGCAGTCTGGGACTAGCCAACTTCCAAGAGACCCAGTACTTC	CASSLGLANFQETQYF
TRBV20-1	TRBJ1-5	-	few	TGCAGTGCACCCTCGACAGGCCTAAATCAGCCCCAGCATTTT	CSAPSTGLNQPQHF
TRBV27	TRBJ1-6	TRBD1	-	TGTGCCAGCCGACAGGGAGGTTCACCCCTCCACTTT	CASRQGGSPLHF
TRBV29-1	TRBJ1-1	-	few	TGCAGCGTTGATCCCTGGCAGGGAGGGTTAGTGAACACTGAAGCTTTCTTT	CSVDPWQGGLVNTEAFF
TRBV4-1	TRBJ1-1	-	-	TGCGCCAGCAGCCTCCGGCCGCCAGGGACCGGGAAGCCTGAAGCTTTCTTT	CASSLRPPGTGKPEAFF
TRBV19	TRBJ2-7	TRBD2	-	TGTGCCAGTAGTTCCAGACTAGCGATGGACTACGAGCAGTACTTC	CASSSRLAMDYEQYF
TRBV9	TRBJ2-3	-	few	TGTGCCAGCAGCGTAGATTCCAGCCGGTTTCCCACAGATACGCAGTATTTT	CASSVDSSRFPTDTQYF
TRBV12-3/TRBV12-4	TRBJ2-1	-	few	TGTGCCAGCAGTTTAGGGGGGATCTACAATGAGCAGTTCTTC	CASSLGGIYNEQFF
TRBV4-2	TRBJ2-6	-	few	TGTGCCAGCAGCCAAGTAGGATCTTTCTCTGGGGCCAACGTCCTGACTTTC	CASSQVGSFSGANVLTF
TRBV20-1	TRBJ2-7	-	few	TGCAGTGCAAAGTCCTCGGAAGGGGAGCAGTACTTC	CSAKSSEGEQYF
TRBV6-5	TRBJ2-7	-	many	TGTGCCAGCAGCCCTGTTGGACAGATTTACGAGCAGTACTTC	CASSPVGQIYEQYF
TRBV24-1	TRBJ2-3	-	few	TGTGCCACCAGTGACACCGACAGACGAGCGACAGATACGCAGTATTTT	CATSDTDRRATDTQYF
TRBV7-9	TRBJ2-7	-	-	TGTGCCAGCAGCTTACGGGCAGATACCTACGAGCAGTACTTC	CASSLRADTYEQYF
TRBV27	TRBJ1-2	-	-	TGTGCCAGCAGTCCCTCAAACAGTGTTACCTATGGCTACACCTTC	CASSPSNSVTYGYTF
TRBV5-1	TRBJ1-1	-	many	TGCGCCAGCAGCTTGGCGTTTGTGAACACTGAAGCTTTCTTT	CASSLAFVNTEAFF
TRBV7-9	TRBJ1-1	-	-	TGTGCCAGCAGCGTTCACCGTGAAGCTTTCTTT	CASSVHREAFF
TRBV23-1	TRBJ2-5	-	-	TGCGCCAGCGGCCCGGGACTCCAGTTTGGGACCCAGTACTTC	CASGPGLQFGTQYF
TRBV12-3/TRBV12-4	TRBJ2-2	-	-	TGTGCCAGCAGTCCACGGTTTGGGGAGCTGTTTTTT	CASSPRFGELFF
TRBV15	TRBJ1-4	TRBD1	few	TGTGCCACCAGCAGGACAGGGGACGAAAAACTGTTTTTT	CATSRTGDEKLFF
TRBV7-3	TRBJ2-2	TRBD2	few	TGTGCCAGCAGCTTAGGAGCGGGGGACACCGGGGAGCTGTTTTTT	CASSLGAGDTGELFF
TRBV12-3/TRBV12-4	TRBJ2-7	-	-	TGTGCCAGCAGCCACGGACCCAACTACGAGCAGTACTTC	CASSHGPNYEQYF
TRBV30	TRBJ1-5	-	few	TGTGCCTGGAGTCGTACAGGGCTAAGGCAGCCCCAGCATTTT	CAWSRTGLRQPQHF